A selection of T cell receptor beta chains follows, all from one sample in a study of CD8+ T cells in alopecia areata. The repertoire was sequenced with immunoSEQ multiplex PCR; TCRdb's copy has only in-frame clones and lacks some. The sample includes roughly 64,000 clones, around 45% seen only once; the top ten take about 20%. Sequencing used CD8+ T cells sorted from blood, obtained at approximately week 36, from a patient treated with tofacitinib. Source of these receptors: a human donor with alopecia areata. The CDR3 runs from the conserved cysteine through the conserved F or W. Each record gives: CDR3 length, J gene, clone size, V gene, D gene, CDR3 protein, CDR3 DNA. A D gene is named only where the DNA matches it firmly. The size field is filled for only some rows; it gives once, few, many or a size class.

CDR3 length: 15
J gene: TRBJ2-7
clone size: -
V gene: TRBV7-9
D gene: -
CDR3 protein: CASSLRGSGPYEQYF
CDR3 DNA: TGTGCCAGCAGCCTCCGGGGTAGCGGACCCTACGAGCAGTACTTC

CDR3 length: 13
J gene: TRBJ2-3
clone size: few
V gene: TRBV29-1
D gene: -
CDR3 protein: CSVVGGSTDTQYF
CDR3 DNA: TGCAGCGTTGTTGGCGGTAGCACAGATACGCAGTATTTT

CDR3 length: 13
J gene: TRBJ2-7
clone size: -
V gene: TRBV9
D gene: -
CDR3 protein: CASSVNGAYEQYF
CDR3 DNA: TGTGCCAGCAGCGTAAACGGAGCCTACGAGCAGTACTTC

CDR3 length: 15
J gene: TRBJ1-5
clone size: few
V gene: TRBV5-8
D gene: -
CDR3 protein: CASSGGTGDHQPQHF
CDR3 DNA: TGTGCCAGCAGCGGTGGGACGGGAGATCATCAGCCCCAGCATTTT

CDR3 length: 11
J gene: TRBJ2-4
clone size: once
V gene: TRBV25-1
D gene: -
CDR3 protein: CASVAGNIQYF
CDR3 DNA: TGTGCCAGCGTAGCAGGGAACATTCAGTACTTC

CDR3 length: 14
J gene: TRBJ1-5
clone size: -
V gene: TRBV28
D gene: -
CDR3 protein: CASTLGGRAQPQHF
CDR3 DNA: TGTGCCAGCACCTTGGGGGGGAGGGCTCAGCCCCAGCATTTT

CDR3 length: 14
J gene: TRBJ2-7
clone size: -
V gene: TRBV19
D gene: -
CDR3 protein: CASRPSGGHYEQYF
CDR3 DNA: TGTGCCAGTAGGCCCTCGGGCGGACACTACGAGCAGTACTTC

CDR3 length: 15
J gene: TRBJ2-5
clone size: -
V gene: TRBV5-4
D gene: TRBD2
CDR3 protein: CASSLGVAGQETQYF
CDR3 DNA: TGTGCCAGCAGCTTGGGGGTAGCGGGGCAAGAGACCCAGTACTTC

CDR3 length: 13
J gene: TRBJ1-5
clone size: -
V gene: TRBV25-1
D gene: -
CDR3 protein: CASSAGASQPQHF
CDR3 DNA: TGTGCCAGCAGTGCAGGGGCGAGTCAGCCCCAGCATTTT

CDR3 length: 15
J gene: TRBJ2-7
clone size: -
V gene: TRBV28
D gene: TRBD1
CDR3 protein: CASRPTGQGSYEQYF
CDR3 DNA: TGTGCCAGCAGACCGACGGGACAGGGGTCCTACGAGCAGTACTTC

CDR3 length: 13
J gene: TRBJ1-1
clone size: few
V gene: TRBV29-1
D gene: -
CDR3 protein: CSVYREMNTEAFF
CDR3 DNA: TGCAGCGTGTACAGGGAAATGAACACTGAAGCTTTCTTT

CDR3 length: 18
J gene: TRBJ2-2
clone size: -
V gene: TRBV6-1
D gene: TRBD1
CDR3 protein: CASSEYDAGTGYTGELFF
CDR3 DNA: TGTGCCAGCAGTGAATACGATGCGGGGACAGGGTACACCGGGGAGCTGTTTTTT

CDR3 length: 12
J gene: TRBJ2-1
clone size: -
V gene: TRBV7-9
D gene: TRBD2
CDR3 protein: CASSAGGTEQFF
CDR3 DNA: TGTGCCAGCAGCGCCGGGGGGACTGAGCAGTTCTTC

CDR3 length: 14
J gene: TRBJ2-1
clone size: -
V gene: TRBV15
D gene: TRBD1
CDR3 protein: CATSSPGQFNEQFF
CDR3 DNA: TGTGCCACCAGCAGTCCGGGACAGTTCAATGAGCAGTTCTTC

CDR3 length: 14
J gene: TRBJ2-1
clone size: few
V gene: TRBV29-1
D gene: -
CDR3 protein: CSVVPSPSYNEQFF
CDR3 DNA: TGCAGCGTTGTGCCCAGTCCTTCCTACAATGAGCAGTTCTTC

CDR3 length: 14
J gene: TRBJ2-7
clone size: -
V gene: TRBV7-2
D gene: -
CDR3 protein: CASSSRSVTYEQYF
CDR3 DNA: TGTGCCAGCAGCTCCAGGAGCGTAACCTACGAGCAGTACTTC

CDR3 length: 14
J gene: TRBJ2-7
clone size: -
V gene: TRBV5-1
D gene: TRBD1
CDR3 protein: CASSDRDRGYEQYF
CDR3 DNA: TGCGCCAGCAGCGACCGGGACAGGGGCTACGAGCAGTACTTC

CDR3 length: 13
J gene: TRBJ2-7
clone size: few
V gene: TRBV28
D gene: -
CDR3 protein: CASSLQRLYEQYF
CDR3 DNA: TGTGCCAGCAGTTTGCAGCGCCTCTACGAGCAGTACTTC

CDR3 length: 16
J gene: TRBJ2-7
clone size: -
V gene: TRBV9
D gene: -
CDR3 protein: CASSVGRGSAEDEQYF
CDR3 DNA: TGTGCCAGCAGCGTAGGTAGGGGGAGTGCGGAGGACGAGCAGTACTTC

CDR3 length: 16
J gene: TRBJ2-7
clone size: -
V gene: TRBV7-9
D gene: TRBD1
CDR3 protein: CASSPRTGRSSYEQYF
CDR3 DNA: TGTGCCAGCAGCCCTCGGACAGGTCGGAGCTCCTACGAGCAGTACTTC

CDR3 length: 15
J gene: TRBJ1-4
clone size: -
V gene: TRBV13
D gene: -
CDR3 protein: CASSLDRGSNEKLFF
CDR3 DNA: TGTGCCAGCAGCTTAGACCGCGGCAGTAATGAAAAACTGTTTTTT

CDR3 length: 15
J gene: TRBJ2-5
clone size: -
V gene: TRBV5-1
D gene: TRBD2
CDR3 protein: CASSTGEGHSDPQYF
CDR3 DNA: TGCGCCAGCAGCACGGGGGAGGGGCATAGTGATCCCCAGTACTTC

CDR3 length: 13
J gene: TRBJ2-5
clone size: -
V gene: TRBV11-2
D gene: -
CDR3 protein: CASSLWGWETQYF
CDR3 DNA: TGTGCCAGCAGCTTGTGGGGGTGGGAGACCCAGTACTTC

CDR3 length: 13
J gene: TRBJ2-7
clone size: -
V gene: TRBV29-1
D gene: -
CDR3 protein: CSAVDTEAYEQYF
CDR3 DNA: TGCAGCGCAGTGGACACAGAAGCCTACGAGCAGTACTTC

CDR3 length: 17
J gene: TRBJ2-2
clone size: -
V gene: TRBV14
D gene: -
CDR3 protein: CASSRDGMDSGTGELFF
CDR3 DNA: TGTGCCAGCAGCCGTGATGGGATGGACAGCGGCACCGGGGAGCTGTTTTTT

CDR3 length: 13
J gene: TRBJ2-1
clone size: -
V gene: TRBV5-1
D gene: -
CDR3 protein: CASSFESYNEQFF
CDR3 DNA: TGCGCCAGCAGCTTCGAAAGCTACAATGAGCAGTTCTTC

CDR3 length: 14
J gene: TRBJ2-7
clone size: -
V gene: TRBV9
D gene: -
CDR3 protein: CASSVGDSTYEQYF
CDR3 DNA: TGTGCCAGCAGCGTAGGGGATTCTACCTACGAGCAGTACTTC

CDR3 length: 16
J gene: TRBJ1-2
clone size: -
V gene: TRBV27
D gene: TRBD1
CDR3 protein: CASSPVPDRDNYGYTF
CDR3 DNA: TGTGCCAGCAGTCCTGTACCGGACAGGGATAACTATGGCTACACCTTC

CDR3 length: 14
J gene: TRBJ2-5
clone size: few
V gene: TRBV4-1
D gene: TRBD1
CDR3 protein: CASSHGQAKETQYF
CDR3 DNA: TGCGCCAGCAGCCACGGACAGGCCAAAGAGACCCAGTACTTC

CDR3 length: 14
J gene: TRBJ1-1
clone size: few
V gene: TRBV7-2
D gene: -
CDR3 protein: CASSLAAEFAEAFF
CDR3 DNA: TGTGCCAGCAGCTTAGCGGCGGAATTCGCTGAAGCTTTCTTT

CDR3 length: 14
J gene: TRBJ2-7
clone size: -
V gene: TRBV29-1
D gene: TRBD2
CDR3 protein: CSVGTSGSSYEQYF
CDR3 DNA: TGCAGCGTCGGGACTAGCGGGAGCTCCTACGAGCAGTACTTC

CDR3 length: 16
J gene: TRBJ2-7
clone size: -
V gene: TRBV2
D gene: -
CDR3 protein: CASSPISGLLRGEQYF
CDR3 DNA: TGTGCCAGCAGTCCGATCAGCGGGCTCCTCCGCGGCGAGCAGTACTTC

CDR3 length: 17
J gene: TRBJ2-5
clone size: -
V gene: TRBV25-1
D gene: TRBD2
CDR3 protein: CASSENLLAEYQETQYF
CDR3 DNA: TGTGCCAGCAGTGAGAACTTACTAGCGGAGTACCAAGAGACCCAGTACTTC

CDR3 length: 14
J gene: TRBJ2-3
clone size: -
V gene: TRBV6-1
D gene: -
CDR3 protein: CASGHPEGTDTQYF
CDR3 DNA: TGTGCCAGCGGCCACCCAGAGGGTACAGATACGCAGTATTTT

CDR3 length: 11
J gene: TRBJ2-7
clone size: -
V gene: TRBV6-5
D gene: -
CDR3 protein: CASRNRYEQYF
CDR3 DNA: TGTGCCAGCAGGAACAGGTACGAGCAGTACTTC